Given below is one T cell receptor beta chain in context. This clonotype has more than one count but fewer than ten. Its antigen remains undetermined. No base quality values were provided; no much bigger clone lies one nucleotide off. The sample originates from a study of response to subunit inactivated influenza vaccine (dated by TCRdb to between 2017 and 2018). Regarding the research as a whole: The study used deep quantitative T cell receptor repertoire profiling to track responses to a trivalent subunit inactivated influenza vaccine. Overall study results and their limits: The authors suggested that each seasonal influenza vaccination may recruit only a limited number of new T cells.

Libraries were made using RT-PCR. The listed sequencing device is Illumina HiSeq 2500. In-frame beta chains were kept once TCRdb had trimmed the public reads at Q25 with fastp and called clones with MiXCR. Rows are combined by CDR3 protein, so each entry shows the most common genes and DNA. This sample holds 500,000 to 700,000 distinct CDR3 sequences; under 30% were observed only once. The ten largest clones represent around 2.8% of the sample. Inclusive of the bounding cysteine and phenylalanine, the CDR3 is 16 residues long. Here the CDR3 DNA is all that survives: 48 bases in frame from base 1. From V the trimming removes 2 bases and from J it removes 1 base, while the gene matches leave 5 bases of the junction unaccounted for. These data were also filed under a second study, of T cells expressing NK-cell markers. The second publication reports: The TCR beta cDNA libraries were made using 5'RACE template switching, a step that added both a universal primer site and unique molecular identifiers. Three sorted T-cell subsets (CD3+CD56+NKG2C+, CD3+CD56+NKG2C- and CD3+CD56-NKG2C+) from several donors had their TCR beta-chain repertoires profiled. Seven of the eight sequenced donors were HCMV-seropositive and one was HCMV-seronegative. In several experiments an anti-gammadeltaTCR antibody was added to restrict sorting to alphabetaTCR-expressing T cells. In roughly 6 donors, the dominant CD3+CD56+NKG2C+ clonotypes ranked among the top 10 CD8+ clonotypes, making up roughly 1.0-7.0% of CD8+ T cells. Those dominant clonotypes were again the most abundant among CD3+CD56-NKG2C+ cells in a handful of donors, at about 25-60.1%. Whether the expanded NKG2C-expressing T cell clones were specific for HCMV antigens remained unclear. The study sequenced eight donors, all healthy volunteers chosen at random: three men and five women. HCMV serostatus was determined by detecting HCMV-specific IgG in serum with a commercial ELISA kit. Ficoll density gradient centrifugation was used to isolate peripheral blood mononuclear cells from blood. CD4+ and CD8+ T cells were isolated from PBMC by magnetic immunoseparation with Miltenyi isolation kits. cDNA synthesis was primed from the TCR beta constant segment, followed by two successive PCR amplification steps. The libraries were sequenced on Illumina HiSeq 2000/2500, MiSeq or NextSeq, producing 2 x 150 bp reads. Reads were demultiplexed and grouped by UMI with MIGEC, and clonotypes were assembled and quantified with MiTCR. To remove erroneous sequences, TCR cDNA sequences were retained only when supported by two or more reads. The tcR package was used for downstream repertoire analysis, with clonotypes matched between fractions based on CDR3 nucleotide sequence plus V segment. VDJmatch was used to annotate antigen specificity against VDJdb, with one amino acid substitution in CDR3 permitted.

The receptor was isolated from a man over 45 who received an inactivated influenza vaccine. Donor details come from another sample of the same person, matched by shared clones. The rearrangement joined TRBV12-3 or TRBV12-4 to TRBJ1-5; 7 of the junction bases match TRBD1. The input for sequencing was CD4+ T cells sorted from PBMCs, taken roughly 12 days after vaccination. The CDR3 corresponds to CASSLSGGGSNQPQHF. At the DNA level, the sequence is TGTGCCAGCAGTTTATCAGGGGGTGGAAGCAATCAGCCCCAGCATTTT.